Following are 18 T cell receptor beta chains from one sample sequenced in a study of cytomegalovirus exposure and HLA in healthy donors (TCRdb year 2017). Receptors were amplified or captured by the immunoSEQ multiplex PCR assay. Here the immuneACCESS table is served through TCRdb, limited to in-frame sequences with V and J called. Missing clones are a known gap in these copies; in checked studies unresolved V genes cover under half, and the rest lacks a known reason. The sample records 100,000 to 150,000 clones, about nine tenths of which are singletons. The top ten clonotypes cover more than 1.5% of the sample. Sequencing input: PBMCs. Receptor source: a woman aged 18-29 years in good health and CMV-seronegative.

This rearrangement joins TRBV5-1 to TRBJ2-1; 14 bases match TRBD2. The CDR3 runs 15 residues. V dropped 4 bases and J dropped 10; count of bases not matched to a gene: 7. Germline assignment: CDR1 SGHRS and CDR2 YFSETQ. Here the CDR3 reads CASSPGTSGRKEQFF. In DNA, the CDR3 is TGCGCCAGCAGCCCCGGGACTAGCGGGAGAAAAGAGCAGTTCTTC.

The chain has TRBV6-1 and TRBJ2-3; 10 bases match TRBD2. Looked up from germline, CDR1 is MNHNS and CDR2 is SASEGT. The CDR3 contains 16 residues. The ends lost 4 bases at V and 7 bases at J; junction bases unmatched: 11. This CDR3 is CASSASGRAGYYTQYF. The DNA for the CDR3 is TGTGCCAGCAGTGCCAGCGGGAGGGCCGGGTACTATACGCAGTATTTT.

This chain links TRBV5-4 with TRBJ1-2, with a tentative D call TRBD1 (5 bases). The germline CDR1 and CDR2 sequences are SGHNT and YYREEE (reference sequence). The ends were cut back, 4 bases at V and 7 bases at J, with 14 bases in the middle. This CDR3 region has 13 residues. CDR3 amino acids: CASSPTGTGGYTF. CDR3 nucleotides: TGTGCCAGCAGCCCTACCGGGACTGGTGGCTACACCTTC. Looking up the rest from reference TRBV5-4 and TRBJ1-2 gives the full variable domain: ETGVTQSPTHLIKTRGQQVTLRCSSQSGHNTVSWYQQALGQGPQFIFQYYREEENGRGNFPPRFSGLQFPNYSSELNVNALELDDSALYLCASSPTGTGGYTFGSGTRLTVV.

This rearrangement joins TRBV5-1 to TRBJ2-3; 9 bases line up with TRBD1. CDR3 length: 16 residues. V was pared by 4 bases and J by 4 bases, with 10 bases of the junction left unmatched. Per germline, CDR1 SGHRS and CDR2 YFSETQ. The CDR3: CASSRSGQGSADTQYF. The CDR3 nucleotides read TGCGCCAGCAGCCGATCAGGACAGGGGTCGGCAGATACGCAGTATTTT.

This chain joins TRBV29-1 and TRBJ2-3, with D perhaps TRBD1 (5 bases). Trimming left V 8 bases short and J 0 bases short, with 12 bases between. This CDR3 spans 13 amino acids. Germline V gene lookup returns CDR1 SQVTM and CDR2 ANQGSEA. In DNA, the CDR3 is TGCAGCCTCCGACAGCTAAGCACAGATACGCAGTATTTT. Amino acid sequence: CSLRQLSTDTQYF.

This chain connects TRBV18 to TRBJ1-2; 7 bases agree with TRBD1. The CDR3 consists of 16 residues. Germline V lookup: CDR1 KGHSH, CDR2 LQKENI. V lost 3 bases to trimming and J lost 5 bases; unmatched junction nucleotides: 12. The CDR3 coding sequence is TGTGCCAGCTCACCCGTAGGACAGGAGGGGGCTTATGGCTACACCTTC. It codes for CASSPVGQEGAYGYTF. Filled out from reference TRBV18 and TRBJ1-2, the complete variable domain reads NAGVMQNPRHLVRRRGQEARLRCSPMKGHSHVYWYRQLPEEGLKFMVYLQKENIIDESGMPKERFSAEFPKEGPSILRIQQVVRGDSAAYFCASSPVGQEGAYGYTFGSGTRLTVV.

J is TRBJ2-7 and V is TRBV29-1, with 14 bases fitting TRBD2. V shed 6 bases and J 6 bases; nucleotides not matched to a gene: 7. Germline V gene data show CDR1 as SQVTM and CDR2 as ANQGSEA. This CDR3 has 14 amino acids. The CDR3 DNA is TGCAGCGTCTTGACTAGCGGGAGGGTGTTCGAGCAGTACTTC. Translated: CSVLTSGRVFEQYF.

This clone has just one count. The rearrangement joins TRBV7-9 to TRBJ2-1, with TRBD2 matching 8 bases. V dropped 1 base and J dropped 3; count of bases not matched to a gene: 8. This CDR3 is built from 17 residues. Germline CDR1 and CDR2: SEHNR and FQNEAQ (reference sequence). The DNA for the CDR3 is TGTGCCAGCAGCTTAGAGTCAGTAGCGGGGTTCTACAATGAGCAGTTCTTC. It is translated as CASSLESVAGFYNEQFF.

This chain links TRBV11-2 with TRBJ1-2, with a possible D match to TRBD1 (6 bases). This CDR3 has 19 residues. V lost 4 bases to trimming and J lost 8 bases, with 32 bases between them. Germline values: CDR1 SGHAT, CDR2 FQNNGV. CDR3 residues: CASSSQDGLGHPKEDGYTF. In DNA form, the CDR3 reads TGTGCCAGCAGCTCCCAGGACGGGCTGGGACATCCCAAAGAGGACGGCTACACCTTC.

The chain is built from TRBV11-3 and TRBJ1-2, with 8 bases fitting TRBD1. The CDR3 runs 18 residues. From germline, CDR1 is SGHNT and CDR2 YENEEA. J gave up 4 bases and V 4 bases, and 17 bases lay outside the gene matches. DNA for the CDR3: TGTGCCAGCAGCTCTCCCCCGGGACAGGCGGAGAGGAGCTATGGCTACACCTTC. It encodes CASSSPPGQAERSYGYTF.

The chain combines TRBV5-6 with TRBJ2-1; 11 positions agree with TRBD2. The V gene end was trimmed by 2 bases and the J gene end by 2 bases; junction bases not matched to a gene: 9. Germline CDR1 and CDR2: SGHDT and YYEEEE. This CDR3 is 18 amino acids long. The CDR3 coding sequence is TGTGCCAGCAGCTTTCTACCTAGCGGGAGGCCCCCCTACAATGAGCAGTTCTTC. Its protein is CASSFLPSGRPPYNEQFF. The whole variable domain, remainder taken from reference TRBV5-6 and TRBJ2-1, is DAGVTQSPTHLIKTRGQQVTLRCSPKSGHDTVSWYQQALGQGPQFIFQYYEEEERQRGNFPDRFSGHQFPNYSSELNVNALLLGDSALYLCASSFLPSGRPPYNEQFFGPGTRLTVL.

The CDR3 sequence: CASSLYGDNQPQHF. CDR3 bases: TGCGCCAGCAGCTTGTACGGGGACAATCAGCCCCAGCATTTT. The chain uses TRBV5-1 and TRBJ1-5; D ambiguous. Germline CDR1 reads SGHRS; CDR2 reads YFSETQ. The V and J ends lost 1 base and 3 bases respectively, with 8 bases between them. This CDR3 comprises 14 residues.

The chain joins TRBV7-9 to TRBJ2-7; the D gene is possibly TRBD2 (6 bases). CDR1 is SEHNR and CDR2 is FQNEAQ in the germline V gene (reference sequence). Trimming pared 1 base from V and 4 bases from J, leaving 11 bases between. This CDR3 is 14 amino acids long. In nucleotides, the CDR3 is TGTGCCAGCAGCTTAGTCACTGCGGGATACGAGCAGTACTTC. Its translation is CASSLVTAGYEQYF.

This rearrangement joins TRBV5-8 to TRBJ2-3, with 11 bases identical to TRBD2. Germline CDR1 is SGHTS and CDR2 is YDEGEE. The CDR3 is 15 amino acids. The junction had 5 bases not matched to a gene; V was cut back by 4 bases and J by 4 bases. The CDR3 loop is CASSPSGGWADTQYF. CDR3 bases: TGTGCCAGCAGCCCTAGCGGGGGGTGGGCAGATACGCAGTATTTT.

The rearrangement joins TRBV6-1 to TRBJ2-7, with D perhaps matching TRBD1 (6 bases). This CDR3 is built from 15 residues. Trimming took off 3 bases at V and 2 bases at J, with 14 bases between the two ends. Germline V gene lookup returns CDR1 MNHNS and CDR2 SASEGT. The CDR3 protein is CASSDLQGFTYEQYF. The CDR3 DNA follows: TGTGCCAGCAGTGACCTACAGGGCTTTACCTACGAGCAGTACTTC.

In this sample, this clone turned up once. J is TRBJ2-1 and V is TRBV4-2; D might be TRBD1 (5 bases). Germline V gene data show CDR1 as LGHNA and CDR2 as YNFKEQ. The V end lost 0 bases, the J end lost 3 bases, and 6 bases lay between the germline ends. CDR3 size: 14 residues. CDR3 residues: CASSQDRGYNEQFF. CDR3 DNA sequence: TGTGCCAGCAGCCAAGATAGGGGCTACAATGAGCAGTTCTTC.

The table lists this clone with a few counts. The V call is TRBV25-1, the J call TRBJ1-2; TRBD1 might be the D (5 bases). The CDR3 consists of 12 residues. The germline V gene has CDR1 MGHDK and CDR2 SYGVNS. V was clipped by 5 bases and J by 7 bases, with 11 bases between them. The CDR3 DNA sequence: TGTGCCAGCAGTCCAGGGTTCTTTGGCTACACCTTC. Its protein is CASSPGFFGYTF.

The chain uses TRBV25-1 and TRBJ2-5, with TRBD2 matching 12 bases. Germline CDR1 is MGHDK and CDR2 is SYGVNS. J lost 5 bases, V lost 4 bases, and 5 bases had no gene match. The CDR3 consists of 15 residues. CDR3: CASSVQTSGSETQYF. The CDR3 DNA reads TGTGCCAGCAGTGTGCAGACTAGCGGGAGTGAGACCCAGTACTTC.